The next 5 T cell receptor beta chains were all read from a single sample in a study of blood T cell repertoires in COVID-19. The table came from immunoSEQ multiplex PCR; TCRdb's copy has only in-frame clones and leaves some out. The sample yields over 350,000 clones, about 86% seen once. The sample consisted of PBMCs or T cells enriched from blood (not recorded which). The receptors were gathered from a woman aged 45 to 65 who had recovered from COVID-19.

The gene calls are TRBV2 and TRBJ2-2; D possibly corresponds to TRBD1 (6 bases). The CDR3 runs 14 residues. The germline gives CDR1 SNHLY, CDR2 FYNNEI. Trimming left V 3 bases short and J 5 bases short, with 10 bases between. The CDR3: CASSDIQGTGELFF. The CDR3 DNA reads TGTGCCAGCAGTGATATTCAGGGGACCGGGGAGCTGTTTTTT.

This chain joins TRBV7-9 and TRBJ2-5, with 10 bases fitting TRBD2. Looked up from germline, CDR1 is SEHNR and CDR2 is FQNEAQ (reference sequence). CDR3 length equals 17 residues. V lost 4 bases, J lost 1 base, and 9 bases stayed unmatched. In nucleotides, the CDR3 is TGTGCCAGCAGCTCCTTAGCGGGGGGTCAACCCCAAGAGACCCAGTACTTC. Translated, it gives CASSSLAGGQPQETQYF.

This clone was seen once. This rearrangement joins TRBV27 to TRBJ2-7; possible D gene TRBD2, 5 bases. This CDR3 comprises 13 residues. V lost 3 bases to trimming and J lost 7 bases, with 13 bases between them. In germline, CDR1 is MNHEY, CDR2 SMNVEV (reference sequence). CDR3 nucleotides: TGTGCCAGCAGTTTGATGGGTGGGAGTGAGCAGTACTTC. Translated, it gives CASSLMGGSEQYF.

The J gene is TRBJ1-5, the V gene TRBV28; D unresolved. The length of the CDR3 is 12 residues. Trimming took 2 bases from V and 7 from J, leaving 6 bases between them. The V gene's germline CDR1 is MDHEN and CDR2 SYDVKM. The CDR3 nucleotides are TGTGCCAGCAGTTTAGCAGTACAGCCCCAGCATTTT. Protein: CASSLAVQPQHF.

The chain uses TRBV9 and TRBJ1-1; 7 positions match TRBD1. CDR1 and CDR2 from the germline V gene are SGDLS and YYNGEE. V lost 0 bases, J lost 2 bases, and 7 bases stayed unmatched. The CDR3 is 16 residues long. The DNA of the CDR3 is TGTGCCAGCAGCGTAGTCGGGGACAGCATAAACACTGAAGCTTTCTTT. Protein product: CASSVVGDSINTEAFF.